This T cell receptor beta chain was sequenced in a study of T cell clonality in common variable immunodeficiency. Whole-study results and caveats: T cell subpopulation sequencing would be needed to explain CVID clonality. Compared with controls, CVID subjects had fewer shared TCRbeta clones.

Heparinized whole blood, 5 to 8 ml, came from each donor. This clone was counted many times. Antigen unknown. The missing CDR3 end, 3 residues past where the read stops, is filled in from the germline J gene. Control and CVID samples contributed equal amounts of genomic DNA. Data came from immunoSEQ multiplex PCR; TCRdb stores just in-frame clones and leaves some out. Observed in the sample are 50,000 to 60,000 clones, none of them singletons. From germline, CDR1 is SNHLY and CDR2 FYNNEI. The CDR3 is 16 amino acids. The V segment lost 3 bases and the J segment 4 bases; nucleotides outside the gene matches: 6.

The V gene is TRBV2, the J gene TRBJ2-2; 9 positions match TRBD2. Sequencing was carried out using peripheral blood mononuclear cells. This TCR derives from a person between 18 and 75 years old in good health. The CDR3 sequence is CASSDEVAGVTGELFF. CDR3 DNA, as far as it was read: TGTGCCAGCAGTGACGAGGTAGCGGGAGTCACCGGGGAG.